This passage covers 4 T cell receptor beta chains from one sample sequenced in a study of T cells after yellow fever vaccination. Using its own MiXCR run on the 5' RACE reads, TCRdb lists one record per CDR3 protein. Among about 320,000 distinct CDR3 sequences listed, approximately 4% were seen once. Sequencing used PBMCs, obtained 15 days after the yellow fever booster vaccination. These receptors all stem from a man younger than 35 who received the YFV17D yellow fever vaccine.

This clonotype was counted ten times or more. The chain is built from TRBV7-8 and TRBJ1-3; D unresolved. This CDR3 spans 14 amino acids. The V gene's germline CDR1 is SGHVS and CDR2 FQNEAQ. Trimming took 2 bases from V and 2 from J, leaving 7 bases between them. This CDR3 reads CASSLRGTGNTIYF. CDR3 sequence (DNA): TGTGCCAGCAGCTTACGAGGGACTGGAAACACCATATATTTT.

This clonotype has at least ten counts. The CDR3 DNA sequence: TGTGCCATCAGTGCCCCGCCTCGACAGGTGCCCACTGAAGCTTTCTTT. It translates to CAISAPPRQVPTEAFF. The rearrangement joins TRBV10-3 to TRBJ1-1; possibly TRBD1 for D (6 bases). Germline lookup yields CDR1 ENHRY and CDR2 SYGVKD. The CDR3 has 16 amino acids. The V end was cut by 4 bases, the J end by 4 bases, with 19 bases between.

The sample holds a few counts of this clonotype. This chain connects TRBV3-1 to TRBJ1-2; a possible D gene is TRBD1 (5 bases). The CDR3 contains 14 residues. Germline-derived CDR1 and CDR2 are LGHDT and YNNKEL (reference sequence). V was cut by 4 bases and J by 5 bases, with 14 bases left in between. CDR3 loop: CASSLPHRSYGYTF. The CDR3 nucleotides are TGTGCCAGCAGCCTTCCCCACAGGAGTTATGGCTACACCTTC.

The sample holds many counts of this clonotype. The chain uses TRBV7-8 and TRBJ2-2, with D perhaps TRBD2 (6 bases). The CDR3 totals 12 residues. Trimming left V 4 bases short and J 6 bases short, with 6 bases between. Germline-derived CDR1 and CDR2 are SGHVS and FQNEAQ. CDR3 sequence (DNA): TGTGCCAGCAGCTCGGGGGCCGGGGAGCTGTTTTTT. Translation: CASSSGAGELFF.